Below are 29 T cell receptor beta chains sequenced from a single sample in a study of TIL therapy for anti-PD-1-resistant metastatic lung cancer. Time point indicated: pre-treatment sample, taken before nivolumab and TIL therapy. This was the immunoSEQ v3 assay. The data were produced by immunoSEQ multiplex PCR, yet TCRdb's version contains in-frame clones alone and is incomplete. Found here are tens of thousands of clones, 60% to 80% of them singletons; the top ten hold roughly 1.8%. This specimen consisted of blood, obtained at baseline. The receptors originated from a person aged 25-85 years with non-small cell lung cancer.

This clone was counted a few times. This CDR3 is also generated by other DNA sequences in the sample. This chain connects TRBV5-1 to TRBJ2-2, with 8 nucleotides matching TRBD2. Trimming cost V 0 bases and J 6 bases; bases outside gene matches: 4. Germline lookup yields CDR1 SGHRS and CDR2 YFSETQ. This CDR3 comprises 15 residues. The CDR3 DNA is TGCGCCAGCAGCTTGGCGTTAGCGGGGCCCGGGGAGCTGTTTTTT. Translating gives CASSLALAGPGELFF.

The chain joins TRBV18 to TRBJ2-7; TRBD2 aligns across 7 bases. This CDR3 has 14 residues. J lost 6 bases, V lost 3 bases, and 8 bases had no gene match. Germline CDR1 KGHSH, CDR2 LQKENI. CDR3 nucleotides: TGTGCCAGCTCACCGGGGGGGTGGGACGGCGAGCAGTACGTC. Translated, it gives CASSPGGWDGEQYV.

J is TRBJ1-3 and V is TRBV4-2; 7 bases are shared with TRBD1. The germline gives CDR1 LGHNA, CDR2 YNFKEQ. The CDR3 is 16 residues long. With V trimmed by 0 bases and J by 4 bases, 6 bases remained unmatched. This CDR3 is CASSQDEGAMGNTIYF. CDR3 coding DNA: TGTGCCAGCAGCCAAGATGAGGGGGCTATGGGAAACACCATATATTTT.

CDR3 in amino acids: CASSPERTGVNEQFF. CDR3 nucleotide sequence: TGTGCCAGCTCACCGGAAAGGACAGGGGTCAATGAGCAGTTCTTC. V usage is TRBV18 and J usage is TRBJ2-1; 9 bases match TRBD1. With 3 bases clipped from V and 6 bases from J, the junction kept 6 bases outside the gene matches. This CDR3 has 15 residues. Germline V gives CDR1 KGHSH, CDR2 LQKENI.

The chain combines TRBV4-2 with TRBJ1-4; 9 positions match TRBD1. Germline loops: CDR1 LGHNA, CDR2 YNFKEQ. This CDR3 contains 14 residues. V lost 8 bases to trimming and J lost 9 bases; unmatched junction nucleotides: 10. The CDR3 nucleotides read TGTGCCAGCCGTTCGGGGACAGGGCAAAAAAAACTGTTTTTT. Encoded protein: CASRSGTGQKKLFF.

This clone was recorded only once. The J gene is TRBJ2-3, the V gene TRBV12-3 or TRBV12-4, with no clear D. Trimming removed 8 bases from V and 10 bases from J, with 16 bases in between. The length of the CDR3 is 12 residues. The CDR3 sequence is CASVPSAQAQYF. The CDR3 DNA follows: TGTGCCAGCGTCCCATCCGCCCAGGCGCAGTATTTT.

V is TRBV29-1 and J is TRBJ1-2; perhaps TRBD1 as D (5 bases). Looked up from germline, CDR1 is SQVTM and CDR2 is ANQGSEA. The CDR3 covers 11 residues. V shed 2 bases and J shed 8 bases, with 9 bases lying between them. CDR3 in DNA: TGCAGCGTTGAAAGGGGAACGGGCTACACCTTC. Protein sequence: CSVERGTGYTF.

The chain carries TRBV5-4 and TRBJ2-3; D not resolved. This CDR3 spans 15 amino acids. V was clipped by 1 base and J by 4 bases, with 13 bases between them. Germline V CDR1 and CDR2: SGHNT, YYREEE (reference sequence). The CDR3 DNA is TGTGCCAGCAGCTTGTCGAGGCGAGGAGCAGATACGCAGTATTTT. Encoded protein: CASSLSRRGADTQYF. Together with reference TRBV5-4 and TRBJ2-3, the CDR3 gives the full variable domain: ETGVTQSPTHLIKTRGQQVTLRCSSQSGHNTVSWYQQALGQGPQFIFQYYREEENGRGNFPPRFSGLQFPNYSSELNVNALELDDSALYLCASSLSRRGADTQYFGPGTRLTVL.

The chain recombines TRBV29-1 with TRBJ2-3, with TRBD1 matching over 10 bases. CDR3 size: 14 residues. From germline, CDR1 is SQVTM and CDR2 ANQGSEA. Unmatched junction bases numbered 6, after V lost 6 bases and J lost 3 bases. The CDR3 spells CSVADRGITDTQYF. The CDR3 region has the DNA TGCAGCGTGGCGGACAGGGGGATTACAGATACGCAGTATTTT.

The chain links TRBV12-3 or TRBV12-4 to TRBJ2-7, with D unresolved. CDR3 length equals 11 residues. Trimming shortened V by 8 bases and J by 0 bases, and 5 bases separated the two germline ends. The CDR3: CASSHSYEQYF. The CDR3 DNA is TGTGCCAGCTCGCACTCCTACGAGCAGTACTTC.

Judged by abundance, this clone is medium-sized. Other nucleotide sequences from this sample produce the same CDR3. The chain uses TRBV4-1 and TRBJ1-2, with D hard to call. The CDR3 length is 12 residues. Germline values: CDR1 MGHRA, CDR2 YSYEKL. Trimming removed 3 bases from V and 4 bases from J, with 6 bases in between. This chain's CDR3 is CASSQGTYGYTF. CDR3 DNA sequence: TGCGCCAGCAGCCAGGGAACCTATGGCTACACCTTC.

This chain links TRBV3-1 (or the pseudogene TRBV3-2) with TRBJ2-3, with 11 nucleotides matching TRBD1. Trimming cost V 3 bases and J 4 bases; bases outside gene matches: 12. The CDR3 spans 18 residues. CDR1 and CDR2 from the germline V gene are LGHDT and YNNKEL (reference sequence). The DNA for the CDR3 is TGTGCCAGCAGCCATGGAGACGAGGGACAGGGGGTAGCAGATACGCAGTATTTT. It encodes CASSHGDEGQGVADTQYF.

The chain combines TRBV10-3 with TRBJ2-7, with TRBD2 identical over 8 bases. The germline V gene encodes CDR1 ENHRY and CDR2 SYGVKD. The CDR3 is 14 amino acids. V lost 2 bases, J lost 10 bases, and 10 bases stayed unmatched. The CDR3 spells CAISEPRTGGVQYF. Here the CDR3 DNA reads TGTGCCATCAGTGAGCCTAGGACCGGGGGGGTCCAGTACTTC.

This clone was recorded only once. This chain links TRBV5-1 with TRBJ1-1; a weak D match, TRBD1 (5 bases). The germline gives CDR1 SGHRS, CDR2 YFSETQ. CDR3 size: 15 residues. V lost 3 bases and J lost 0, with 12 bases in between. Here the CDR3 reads CASSSRDGLNTEAFF. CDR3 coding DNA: TGCGCCAGCAGCTCGAGGGACGGGTTGAACACTGAAGCTTTCTTT.

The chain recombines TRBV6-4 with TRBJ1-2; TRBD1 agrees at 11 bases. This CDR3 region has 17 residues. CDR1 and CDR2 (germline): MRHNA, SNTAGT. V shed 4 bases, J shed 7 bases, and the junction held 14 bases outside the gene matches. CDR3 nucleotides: TGTGCCAGCAGTGGCTCCGGGACAGGGGGGGCAATTGCTGGCTACACCTTC. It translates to CASSGSGTGGAIAGYTF.

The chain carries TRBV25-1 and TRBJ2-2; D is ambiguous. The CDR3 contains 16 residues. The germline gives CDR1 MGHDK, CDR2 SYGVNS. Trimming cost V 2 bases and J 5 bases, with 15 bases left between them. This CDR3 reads CASSEGASSRTGELFF. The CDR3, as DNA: TGTGCCAGCAGTGAAGGTGCATCTTCGAGGACCGGGGAGCTGTTTTTT.

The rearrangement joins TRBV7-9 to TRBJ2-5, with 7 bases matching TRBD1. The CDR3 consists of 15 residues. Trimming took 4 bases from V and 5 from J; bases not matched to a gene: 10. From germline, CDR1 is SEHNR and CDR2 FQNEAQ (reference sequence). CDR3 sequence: CASSSRGGGEETQYF. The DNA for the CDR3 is TGTGCCAGCAGCTCAAGAGGGGGCGGAGAGGAGACCCAGTACTTC.

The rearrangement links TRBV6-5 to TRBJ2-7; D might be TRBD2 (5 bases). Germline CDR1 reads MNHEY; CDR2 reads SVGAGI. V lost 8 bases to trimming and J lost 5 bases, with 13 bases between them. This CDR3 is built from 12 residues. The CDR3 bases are TGTGCCAGCGTAGGGAGTTCGGACGAGCAGTACTTC. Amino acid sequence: CASVGSSDEQYF.

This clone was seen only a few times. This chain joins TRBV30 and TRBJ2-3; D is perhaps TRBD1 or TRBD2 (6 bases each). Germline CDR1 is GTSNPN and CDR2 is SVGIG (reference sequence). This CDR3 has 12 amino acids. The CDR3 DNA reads TGTGCTTCCAGGGGAGGTACAGATACGCAGTATTTT. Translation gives CASRGGTDTQYF. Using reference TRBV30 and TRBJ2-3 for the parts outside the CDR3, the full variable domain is SQTIHQWPATLVQPVGSPLSLECTVEGTSNPNLYWYRQAAGRGLQLLFYSVGIGQISSEVPQNLSASRPQDRQFILSSKKLLLSDSGFYLCASRGGTDTQYFGPGTRLTVL.

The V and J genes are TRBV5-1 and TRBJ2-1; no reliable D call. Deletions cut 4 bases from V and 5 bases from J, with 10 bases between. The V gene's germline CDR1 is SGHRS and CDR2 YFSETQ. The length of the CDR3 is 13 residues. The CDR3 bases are TGCGCCAGCAGCACCCGCGCTAACAATGAGCAGTTCTTC. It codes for CASSTRANNEQFF.

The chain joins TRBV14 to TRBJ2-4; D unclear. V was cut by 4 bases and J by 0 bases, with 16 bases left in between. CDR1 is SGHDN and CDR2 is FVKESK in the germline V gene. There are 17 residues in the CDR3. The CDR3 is CASSLRPTQLAKNIQYF. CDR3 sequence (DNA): TGTGCCAGCAGCCTCCGACCGACTCAGCTAGCCAAAAACATTCAGTACTTC.

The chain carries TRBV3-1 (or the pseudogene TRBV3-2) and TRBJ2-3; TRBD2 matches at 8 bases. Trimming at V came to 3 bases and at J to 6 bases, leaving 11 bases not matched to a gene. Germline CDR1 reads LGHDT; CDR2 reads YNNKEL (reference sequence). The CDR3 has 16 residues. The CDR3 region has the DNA TGTGCCAGCAGCCAGGGTTTGGCTAGCGGGTTCGATACGCAGTATTTT. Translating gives CASSQGLASGFDTQYF.

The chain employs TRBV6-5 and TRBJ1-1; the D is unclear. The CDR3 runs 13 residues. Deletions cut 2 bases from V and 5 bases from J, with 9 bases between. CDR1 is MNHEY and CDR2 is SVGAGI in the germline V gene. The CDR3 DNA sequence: TGTGCCAGCAGTTACGTTAGGGATACTGAAGCTTTCTTT. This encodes CASSYVRDTEAFF.

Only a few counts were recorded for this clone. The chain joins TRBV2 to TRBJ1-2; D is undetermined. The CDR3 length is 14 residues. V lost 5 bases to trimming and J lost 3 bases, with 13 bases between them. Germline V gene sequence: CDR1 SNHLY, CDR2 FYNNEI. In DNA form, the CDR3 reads TGTGCCAGCAGTCAGCGGAGACGGGACTATGGCTACACCTTC. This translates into CASSQRRRDYGYTF.

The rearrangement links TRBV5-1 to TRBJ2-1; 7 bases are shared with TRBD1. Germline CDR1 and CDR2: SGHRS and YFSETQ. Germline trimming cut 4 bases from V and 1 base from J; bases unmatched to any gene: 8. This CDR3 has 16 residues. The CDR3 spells CASSVGTAMSYNEQFF. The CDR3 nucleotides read TGCGCCAGCAGCGTCGGGACAGCTATGTCCTACAATGAGCAGTTCTTC.

CDR3 sequence: CASSLLETQYF. CDR3 DNA: TGTGCCAGCAGCTTGTTAGAGACCCAGTACTTC. This chain connects TRBV5-6 to TRBJ2-5; unclear D gene. The germline V and J ends were trimmed by 1 base and 4 bases, with 2 bases remaining between them. CDR3 size: 11 residues. The germline V gene has CDR1 SGHDT and CDR2 YYEEEE.

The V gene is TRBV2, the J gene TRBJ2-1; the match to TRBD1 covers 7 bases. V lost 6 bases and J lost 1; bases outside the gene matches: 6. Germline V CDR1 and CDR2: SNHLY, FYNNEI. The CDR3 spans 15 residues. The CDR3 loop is CASRTGQRSYNEQFF. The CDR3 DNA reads TGTGCCAGCAGAACGGGACAGAGGTCCTACAATGAGCAGTTCTTC.

The CDR3 DNA reads TGTGCCAGCAGTACCCTAGCGGGAGGGTACAATGAGCAGTTCTTC. Its translation is CASSTLAGGYNEQFF. J is TRBJ2-1 and V is TRBV27, with 12 bases identical to TRBD2. The CDR3 totals 15 residues. CDR1 MNHEY and CDR2 SMNVEV come from the germline V gene (reference sequence). The J segment lost 4 bases and the V segment lost 5 bases, leaving 3 bases of the junction unmatched.

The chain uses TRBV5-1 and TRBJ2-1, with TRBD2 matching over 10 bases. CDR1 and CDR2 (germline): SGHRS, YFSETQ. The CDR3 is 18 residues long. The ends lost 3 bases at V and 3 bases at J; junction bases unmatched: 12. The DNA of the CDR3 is TGCGCCAGCAGCTCTGGACGGCTAGCGGGAGCAAGCTACAATGAGCAGTTCTTC. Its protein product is CASSSGRLAGASYNEQFF.